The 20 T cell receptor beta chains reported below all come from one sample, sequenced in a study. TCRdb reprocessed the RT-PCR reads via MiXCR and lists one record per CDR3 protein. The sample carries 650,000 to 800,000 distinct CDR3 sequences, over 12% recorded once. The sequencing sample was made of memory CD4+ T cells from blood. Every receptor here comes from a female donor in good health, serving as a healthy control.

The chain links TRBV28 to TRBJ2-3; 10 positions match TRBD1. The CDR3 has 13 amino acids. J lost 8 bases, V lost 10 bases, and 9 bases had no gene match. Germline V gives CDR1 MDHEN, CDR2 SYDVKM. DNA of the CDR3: TGTGCCACCAGGACAGGGGGTGTCGGTACGCAGTATTTT. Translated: CATRTGGVGTQYF.

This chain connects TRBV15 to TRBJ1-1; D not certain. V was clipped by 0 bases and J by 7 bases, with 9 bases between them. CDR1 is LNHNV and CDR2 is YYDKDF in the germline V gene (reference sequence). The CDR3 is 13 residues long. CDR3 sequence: CATSRDISYEAFF. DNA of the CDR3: TGTGCCACCAGCAGAGATATAAGCTATGAAGCTTTCTTT. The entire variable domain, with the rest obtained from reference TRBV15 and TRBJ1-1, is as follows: DAMVIQNPRYQVTQFGKPVTLSCSQTLNHNVMYWYQQKSSQAPKLLFHYYDKDFNNEADTPDNFQSRRPNTSFCFLDIRSPGLGDTAMYLCATSRDISYEAFFGQGTRLTVV.

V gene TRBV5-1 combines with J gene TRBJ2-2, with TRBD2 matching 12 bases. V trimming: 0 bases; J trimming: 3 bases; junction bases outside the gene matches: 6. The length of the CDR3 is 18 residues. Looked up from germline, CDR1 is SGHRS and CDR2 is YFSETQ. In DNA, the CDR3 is TGCGCCAGCAGCTTGGAGTCTAGCGGGGGGGCGTACACCGGGGAGCTGTTTTTT. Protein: CASSLESSGGAYTGELFF. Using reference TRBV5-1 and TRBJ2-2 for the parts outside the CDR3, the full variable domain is KAGVTQTPRYLIKTRGQQVTLSCSPISGHRSVSWYQQTPGQGLQFLFEYFSETQRNKGNFPGRFSGRQFSNSRSEMNVSTLELGDSALYLCASSLESSGGAYTGELFFGEGSRLTVL.

CDR3 loop: CASSPGRGTGEKLFF. In nucleotides, the CDR3 is TGTGCCAGCAGCCCCGGTAGAGGGACAGGTGAAAAACTGTTTTTT. The V and J genes are TRBV7-2 and TRBJ1-4; 8 nucleotides agree with TRBD1. Trimming at V came to 5 bases and at J to 7 bases, leaving 9 bases not matched to a gene. The CDR3 is made up of 15 amino acids. CDR1 and CDR2 from the germline V gene are SGHTA and FQGNSA.

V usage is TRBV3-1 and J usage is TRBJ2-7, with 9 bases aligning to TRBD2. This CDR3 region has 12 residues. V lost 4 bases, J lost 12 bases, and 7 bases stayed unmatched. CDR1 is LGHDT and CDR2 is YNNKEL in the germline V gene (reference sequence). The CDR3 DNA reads TGTGCCAGCAGCCCTCTTAGCGGGAGCGTGTACTTC. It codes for CASSPLSGSVYF.

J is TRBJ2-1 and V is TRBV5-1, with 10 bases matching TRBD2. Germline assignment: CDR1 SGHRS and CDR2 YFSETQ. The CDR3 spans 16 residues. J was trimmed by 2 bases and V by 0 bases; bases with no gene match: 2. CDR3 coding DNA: TGCGCCAGCAGCTTGGTAACTAGCGGGGCCTACAATGAGCAGTTCTTC. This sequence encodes CASSLVTSGAYNEQFF. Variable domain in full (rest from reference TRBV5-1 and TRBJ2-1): KAGVTQTPRYLIKTRGQQVTLSCSPISGHRSVSWYQQTPGQGLQFLFEYFSETQRNKGNFPGRFSGRQFSNSRSEMNVSTLELGDSALYLCASSLVTSGAYNEQFFGPGTRLTVL.

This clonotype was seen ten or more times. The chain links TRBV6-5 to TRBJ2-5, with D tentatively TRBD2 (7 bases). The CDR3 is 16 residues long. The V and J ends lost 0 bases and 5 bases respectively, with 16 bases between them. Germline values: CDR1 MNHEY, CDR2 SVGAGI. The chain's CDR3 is CASSYSVAGAGETQYF. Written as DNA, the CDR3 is TGTGCCAGCAGTTACTCAGTGGCGGGGGCTGGGGAGACCCAGTACTTC.

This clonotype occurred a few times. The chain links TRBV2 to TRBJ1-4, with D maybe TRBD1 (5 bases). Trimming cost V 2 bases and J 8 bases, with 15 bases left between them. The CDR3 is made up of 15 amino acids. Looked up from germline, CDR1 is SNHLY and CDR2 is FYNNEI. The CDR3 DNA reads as TGTGCCAGCAGTGAAACACAGGCCGGGTTGGAAAAACTGTTTTTT. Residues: CASSETQAGLEKLFF.

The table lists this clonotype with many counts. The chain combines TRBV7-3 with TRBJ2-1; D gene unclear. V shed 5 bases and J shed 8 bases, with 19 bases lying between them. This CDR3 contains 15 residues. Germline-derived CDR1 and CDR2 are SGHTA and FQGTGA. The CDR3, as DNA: TGTGCCAGCAGCCAAACGAGAGTTGGGCCCGATGAGCAGTTCTTC. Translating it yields CASSQTRVGPDEQFF.

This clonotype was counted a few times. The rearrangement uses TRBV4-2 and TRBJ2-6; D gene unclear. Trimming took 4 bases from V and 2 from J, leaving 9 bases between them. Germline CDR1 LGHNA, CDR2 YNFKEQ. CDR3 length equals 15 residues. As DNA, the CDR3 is TGTGCCAGCAGCCCCCCATATCCTGGGGCCAACGTCCTGACTTTC. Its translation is CASSPPYPGANVLTF.

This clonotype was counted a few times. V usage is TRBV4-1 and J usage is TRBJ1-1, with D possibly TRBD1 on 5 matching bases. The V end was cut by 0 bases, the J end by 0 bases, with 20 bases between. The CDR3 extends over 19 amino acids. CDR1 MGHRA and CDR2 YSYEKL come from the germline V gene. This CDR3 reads CASSQDTGAGTSVNTEAFF. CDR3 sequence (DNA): TGCGCCAGCAGCCAAGATACAGGCGCCGGGACTTCTGTGAACACTGAAGCTTTCTTT.

The CDR3 reads CATSGSNGDTEAFF. The CDR3 DNA reads TGTGCCACCAGCGGGTCCAACGGGGACACTGAAGCTTTCTTT. V and J are TRBV24-1 and TRBJ1-1; D not resolved. The CDR3 runs 14 residues. V gave up 7 bases and J gave up 3 bases, with 14 bases separating them. Per germline, CDR1 KGHDR and CDR2 SFDVKD.

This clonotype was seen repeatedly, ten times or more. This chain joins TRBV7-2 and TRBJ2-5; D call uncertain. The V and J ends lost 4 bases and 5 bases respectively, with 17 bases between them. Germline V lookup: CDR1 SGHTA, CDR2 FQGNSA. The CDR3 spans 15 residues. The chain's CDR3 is CASSSHDGSRETQYF. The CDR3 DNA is TGTGCCAGCAGCTCGCATGATGGCTCGCGGGAGACCCAGTACTTC.

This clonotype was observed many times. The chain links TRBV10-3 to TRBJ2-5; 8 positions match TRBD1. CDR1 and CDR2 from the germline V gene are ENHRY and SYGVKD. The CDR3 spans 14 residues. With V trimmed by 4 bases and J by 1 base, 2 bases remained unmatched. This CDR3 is CAISGGTGQETQYF. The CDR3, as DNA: TGTGCCATCAGTGGAGGGACAGGCCAAGAGACCCAGTACTTC.

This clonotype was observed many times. The CDR3 nucleotides read TGTGCCAGCAGTTACCCAGGGTCAACGCAGTATTTT. Translating it yields CASSYPGSTQYF. The gene calls are TRBV6-2 or TRBV6-3 and TRBJ2-3; a weak D match, TRBD1 (5 bases). In germline, CDR1 is MNHEY, CDR2 SVGEGT. Trimming left V 2 bases short and J 9 bases short, with 9 bases between. This CDR3 spans 12 amino acids.

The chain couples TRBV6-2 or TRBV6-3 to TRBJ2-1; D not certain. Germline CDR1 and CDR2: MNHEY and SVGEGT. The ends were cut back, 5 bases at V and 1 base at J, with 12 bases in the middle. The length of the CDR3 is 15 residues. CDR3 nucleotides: TGTGCCAGCAGTATTCTAGGAAGATCCTACAATGAGCAGTTCTTC. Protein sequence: CASSILGRSYNEQFF.

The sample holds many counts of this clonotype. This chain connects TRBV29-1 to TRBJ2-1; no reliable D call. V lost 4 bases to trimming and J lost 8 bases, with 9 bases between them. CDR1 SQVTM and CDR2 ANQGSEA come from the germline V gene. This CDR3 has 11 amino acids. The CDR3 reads CSVGLLDEQFF. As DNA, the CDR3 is TGCAGCGTTGGCCTCCTTGATGAGCAGTTCTTC.

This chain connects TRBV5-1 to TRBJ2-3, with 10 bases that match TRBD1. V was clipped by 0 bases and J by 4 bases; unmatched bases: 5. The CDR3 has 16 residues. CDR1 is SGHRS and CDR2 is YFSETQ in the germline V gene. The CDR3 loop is CASSLDVGQGADTQYF. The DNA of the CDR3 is TGCGCCAGCAGCTTGGATGTTGGACAGGGGGCAGATACGCAGTATTTT.

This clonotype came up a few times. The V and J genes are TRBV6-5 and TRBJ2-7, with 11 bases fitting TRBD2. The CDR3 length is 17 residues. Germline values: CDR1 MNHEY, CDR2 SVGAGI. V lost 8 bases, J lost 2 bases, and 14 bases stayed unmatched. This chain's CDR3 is CASRVSSGRKFAYEQYF. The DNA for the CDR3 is TGTGCCAGCCGAGTCTCTAGCGGGAGGAAGTTCGCCTACGAGCAGTACTTC.

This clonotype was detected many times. For the CDR3, the DNA is TGTGCCAGCAGCTTAGCGCGATTACGGGGTGGAGAGACCCAGTACTTC. Its protein is CASSLARLRGGETQYF. The chain recombines TRBV7-6 with TRBJ2-5; a weak D match, TRBD2 (5 bases). The CDR3 runs 16 residues. CDR1 is SGHVS and CDR2 is FNYEAQ in the germline V gene. The V gene lost 0 bases and the J gene lost 4 bases, with 15 bases spanning the gap. The variable domain in full, completed from reference TRBV7-6 and TRBJ2-5, reads GAGVSQSPRYKVTKRGQDVALRCDPISGHVSLYWYRQALGQGPEFLTYFNYEAQQDKSGLPNDRFSAERPEGSISTLTIQRTEQRDSAMYRCASSLARLRGGETQYFGPGTRLLVL.